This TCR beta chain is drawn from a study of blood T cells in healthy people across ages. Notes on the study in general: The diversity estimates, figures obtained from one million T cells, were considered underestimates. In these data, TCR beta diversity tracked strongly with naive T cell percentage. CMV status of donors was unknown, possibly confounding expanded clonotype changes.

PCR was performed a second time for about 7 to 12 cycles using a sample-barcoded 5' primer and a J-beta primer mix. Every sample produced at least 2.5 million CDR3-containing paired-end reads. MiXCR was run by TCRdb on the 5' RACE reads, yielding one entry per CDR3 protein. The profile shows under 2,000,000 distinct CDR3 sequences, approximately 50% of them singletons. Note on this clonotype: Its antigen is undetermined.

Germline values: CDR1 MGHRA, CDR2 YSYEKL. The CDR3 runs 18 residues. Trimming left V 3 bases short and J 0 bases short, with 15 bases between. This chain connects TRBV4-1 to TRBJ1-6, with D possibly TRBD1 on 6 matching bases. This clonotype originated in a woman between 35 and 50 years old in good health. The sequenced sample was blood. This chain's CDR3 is CASSHRSGQSSYNSPLHF. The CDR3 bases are TGCGCCAGCAGCCACAGGAGCGGACAGAGCTCCTATAATTCACCCCTCCACTTT.